The rows below give T cell receptor beta chains drawn from one sample of a study of shared clonotypes between healthy human individuals. The method was immunoSEQ multiplex PCR; TCRdb's version includes in-frame clones alone and lacks a portion of them. The data contain about 2.1 million clones, 90% to 95% of them singletons. The sample consisted of naive CD8+ T cells from PBMCs. The receptors here all came from a man between 18 and 29 years old in good health. Some clones in this sample may be carry-over from other donors' samples. The CDR3 runs from the conserved cysteine through the conserved F or W. D genes are given only for firm matches. Rows may omit the clone size; those that give it use once, few, many or a size class.

-,TRBJ1-1,TRBV11-2,-,TGTGCCAGCAGCTTGGGGGAAATCACTGAAGCTTTCTTT,CASSLGEITEAFF
-,TRBJ2-7,TRBV28,-,TGTGCCAGCAGAACGGACAGATCCTACGAGCAGTACTTC,CASRTDRSYEQYF
-,TRBJ1-1,TRBV7-9,-,TGTGCCAGCAGCTTAGCGGGGGGGCCCATGAACACTGAAGCTTTCTTT,CASSLAGGPMNTEAFF
TRBD1,TRBJ1-2,TRBV18,few,TGTGCCAGCTCACCACAGAGGGGGCTTGATGGCTACACCTTC,CASSPQRGLDGYTF
-,TRBJ2-6,TRBV7-9,-,TGTGCCAGCAGCTGGTTTGGGGCTGGGGCCAACGTCCTGACTTTC,CASSWFGAGANVLTF
TRBD1,TRBJ1-1,TRBV5-1,-,TGCGCCAGCAGCTTAAAACAGGGGCTAAAAACTGAAGCTTTCTTT,CASSLKQGLKTEAFF
-,TRBJ2-7,TRBV16,-,TGTGCCAGCAGCCAATCAGGCATCGCGAGCTCCTACGAGCAGTACTTC,CASSQSGIASSYEQYF
TRBD1,TRBJ2-1,TRBV7-8,-,TGTGCCAGCAGCCATCCGGGACAGGGCCAACCCGACAATGAGCAGTTCTTC,CASSHPGQGQPDNEQFF
-,TRBJ2-1,TRBV30,-,TGTGCCTGGACCCAGGAGAGGAACGACGAGGTGGAGGGTGAGCAGTTCTTC,CAWTQERNDEVEGEQFF
-,TRBJ2-7,TRBV7-8,-,TGTGCCAGCAGCGCCCCGGCTAGGACCGACTACGAGCAGTACTTC,CASSAPARTDYEQYF
-,TRBJ2-2,TRBV29-1,-,TGCAGCGTTGGGGGGACCGCCAACACCGGGGAGCTGTTTTTT,CSVGGTANTGELFF
-,TRBJ2-7,TRBV21-1,once,TGTGCCACTATACCATGGGACAGCTCCTACGAGCAGTACTTC,CATIPWDSSYEQYF
-,TRBJ2-5,TRBV6-6,-,TGTGCCAGCAGTCCCGGACAGAAAGAGACCCAGTACTTC,CASSPGQKETQYF
TRBD1,TRBJ2-4,TRBV19,-,TGTGCCAGTACCGAGGACAGGGGGAACATTCAGTACTTC,CASTEDRGNIQYF
-,TRBJ2-7,TRBV27,-,TGTGCCAGCAGTCCCTATGGAGTCTACGAGCAGTACTTC,CASSPYGVYEQYF
-,TRBJ1-5,TRBV29-1,-,TGCAGCGTTGGAGGGGGAGGTAATCAGCCCCAGCATTTT,CSVGGGGNQPQHF
-,TRBJ2-7,TRBV2,-,TGTGCCGGATCTTTAGGGGGGGATAGACGCGAGCAGTACTTC,CAGSLGGDRREQYF
-,TRBJ1-5,TRBV27,-,TGTGCCAGCAGTCGCGGCCCGTATAGCAATCAGCCCCAGCATTTT,CASSRGPYSNQPQHF
-,TRBJ2-1,TRBV10-2,-,TGCGCCAGCAGTGAAACACTAGCTGGGGCGAATGAGCAGTTCTTC,CASSETLAGANEQFF
-,TRBJ2-1,TRBV10-3,-,TGTGCCATCAGTGAGTCGAGTCTAGCCTACAATGAGCAGTTCTTC,CAISESSLAYNEQFF
-,TRBJ2-7,TRBV30,-,TGTGCCTGGAGTGTGGGCGGATACGAGCAGTACTTC,CAWSVGGYEQYF
-,TRBJ2-2,TRBV27,-,TGTGCCAGCAGTTTGGGGACTGCAAACACCGGGGAGCTGTTTTTT,CASSLGTANTGELFF
-,TRBJ2-7,TRBV6-6,-,TGTGCCAGCAGTTACGCGGAGGGCTGGGTCGAGCAGTACTTC,CASSYAEGWVEQYF
TRBD1,TRBJ2-7,TRBV30,once,TGTGCCTGGAGGCGGACAGGGCCAGGCTACGAGCAGTACTTC,CAWRRTGPGYEQYF
TRBD2,TRBJ2-3,TRBV19,-,TGTGCCAGTACCCCCCTTCTAGCGGCCACAGATACGCAGTATTTT,CASTPLLAATDTQYF
-,TRBJ2-7,TRBV28,-,TGTGCCAGCGTACACAGGGGAGCGGGACCCATCGAGCAGTACTTC,CASVHRGAGPIEQYF
-,TRBJ2-7,TRBV27,-,TGTGCCAGCAGTTACGGGACAATGAACGAGCAGTACTTC,CASSYGTMNEQYF
TRBD1,TRBJ2-2,TRBV5-1,-,TGCGCCAGCAGCTTAAATCGGCTTAGCAGGGGGCGCGGCACCGGGGAGCTGTTTTTT,CASSLNRLSRGRGTGELFF
TRBD2,TRBJ2-3,TRBV27,-,TGTGCCAGCGCGCTAGCGGGATGGGATACGCAGTATTTT,CASALAGWDTQYF
TRBD2,TRBJ2-1,TRBV6-4,-,TGTGCCAGCAGTGGGGAGGGACTAAGCTCCTACAATGAGCAGTTCTTC,CASSGEGLSSYNEQFF
-,TRBJ2-5,TRBV7-8,once,TGTGCCAGCAGCCATGGGCCGGAAGAGACCCAGTACTTC,CASSHGPEETQYF
-,TRBJ2-7,TRBV25-1,-,TGTGCCAGCAGAGCTTACGAGCAGTACTTC,CASRAYEQYF
-,TRBJ2-1,TRBV7-9,few,TGTGCCGGCGGTCCCGAGGGAGTTGTTAATGAGCAGTTCTTC,CAGGPEGVVNEQFF
TRBD2,TRBJ2-7,TRBV7-3,-,TGTGCCAGCAGCTTGTTTAGCGGGACCTCCTACGAGCAGTACTTC,CASSLFSGTSYEQYF
TRBD1,TRBJ2-1,TRBV5-1,-,TGCGCCAGCAGCGATCACAAGGGGGCGCAGACAAACAATGAGCAGTTCTTC,CASSDHKGAQTNNEQFF
-,TRBJ2-1,TRBV7-2,-,TGTGCCAGCAGCCTCCCCCCCTACAATGAGCAGTTCTTC,CASSLPPYNEQFF
-,TRBJ2-1,TRBV7-2,few,TGTGCCAGCAGCCCCCGGAGTAGCGTCAATGAGCAGTTCTTC,CASSPRSSVNEQFF
-,TRBJ2-3,TRBV27,-,TGTGCCAGCAGTTCTCTCAACACAGATACGCAGTATTTT,CASSSLNTDTQYF
-,TRBJ2-7,TRBV6-6,-,TGTGCCAGCAGTTACTCCCCTAGTAGCTCCTACGAGCAGTGCTTC,CASSYSPSSSYEQCF
-,TRBJ2-7,TRBV6-5,-,TGTGCCAGCAGTTACTGGGGCAGCTCCTACGAGCAGTACTTC,CASSYWGSSYEQYF
-,TRBJ2-5,TRBV4-1,-,TGCGCCAGCAGCCCGTTGGGGACTTCTTTAGGGGAGACCCAGTACTTC,CASSPLGTSLGETQYF
TRBD2,TRBJ2-3,TRBV28,-,TGTGCCAGCAGTTTCCAGCGGGAGATCACAGATACGCAGTATTTT,CASSFQREITDTQYF
TRBD2,TRBJ2-7,TRBV19,-,TGTGCCAGTAGTGCGCCAAGACTAGCGGGATACTACGAGCAGTACTTC,CASSAPRLAGYYEQYF
TRBD1,TRBJ1-2,TRBV5-1,-,TGCGCCAGCAGCCGTAGAGCAGGACAGGAGAATAACTATGGCTACACCTTC,CASSRRAGQENNYGYTF
-,TRBJ1-5,TRBV7-2,-,TGTGCCAGCAGCTCCCCTAGCAGCGATCAGCCCCAGCATTTT,CASSSPSSDQPQHF
-,TRBJ2-7,TRBV27,-,TGTGCCAGCAGTCCGGTGGCGAATTACGAGCAGTACTTC,CASSPVANYEQYF
-,TRBJ1-1,TRBV5-1,-,TGCGCCAGCTGGGCCGAAGGGGACACTGAAGCTTTCTTT,CASWAEGDTEAFF
-,TRBJ2-5,TRBV7-9,once,TGTGCCAGCAGCGTCAGGGTATACGAGACCCAGTACTTC,CASSVRVYETQYF
-,TRBJ2-1,TRBV11-3,-,TGTGCCAGCAGCTTAGAGGCGAGACAGCCCCGGTTCTTC,CASSLEARQPRFF
-,TRBJ1-1,TRBV19,-,TGTGCCAGTAGTATCTACGGGAACACTGAAGCTTTCTTT,CASSIYGNTEAFF
TRBD1,TRBJ2-1,TRBV19,-,TGTGCCAGTAGTCCGTGGACAGGGAGCTCCTACAATGAGCAGTTCTTC,CASSPWTGSSYNEQFF
-,TRBJ2-7,TRBV19,-,TGTGCCAGCAGTTGGCTCCTCGGCGAGCAGTACTTC,CASSWLLGEQYF
-,TRBJ1-3,TRBV4-1,-,TGCGCCAGCAGCCAAGTATGGCCACTCTCTGGAAACACCATATATTTT,CASSQVWPLSGNTIYF
TRBD1,TRBJ2-5,TRBV10-1,-,TGCGCCAGCAGTGAGGGGACAGGAAAGGGGGAGACCCAGTACTTC,CASSEGTGKGETQYF
-,TRBJ2-7,TRBV28,-,TGTGCCAGCAGCTGGGGTCGGGGGCCCTACGAGCAGTACTTC,CASSWGRGPYEQYF
TRBD1,TRBJ2-5,TRBV6-5,once,TGTGCCAGCAGTCCCGACGGGACAGGGGCCCGGTACTTC,CASSPDGTGARYF